The T cell receptor beta chain under discussion was sequenced for a study of blood T cells in healthy people across ages. Then a second PCR, running about 6 to 12 cycles, was carried out with a sample-barcoded 5' primer and a J-beta primer mix. TCRdb reprocessed the 5' RACE reads via MiXCR and lists one record per CDR3 protein. Altogether over 1.5 million distinct CDR3 sequences are present, about 49% being singletons, with the ten largest covering around 2.1%. This clonotype was picked up a small number of times. The V gene's germline CDR1 is LNHNV and CDR2 YYDKDF (reference sequence). V was clipped by 1 base and J by 0 bases, with 7 bases between them. The CDR3 has 16 residues.

The sequenced sample was blood. V is TRBV15 and J is TRBJ2-6; possible D gene TRBD1, 6 bases. The sequence was collected from a woman aged 40 to 50 in good health. In DNA form, the CDR3 reads TGTGCCACCAGCAGAGGGGACAACTCTGGGGCCAACGTCCTGACTTTC. Residues: CATSRGDNSGANVLTF.